What follows are 17 T cell receptor beta chains derived from one specimen sequenced in a study of cytomegalovirus exposure and HLA in healthy donors. The assay was immunoSEQ multiplex PCR, and TCRdb's table has in-frame clones only and misses some. Altogether some 250,000 clones are present, around 87% being singletons, with the ten largest covering under 0.4%. Material: PBMCs. Receptors originate from a woman aged 18-35 years in good health and CMV-seronegative.

The chain has TRBV5-1 and TRBJ1-6; D may be TRBD1 (5 bases). Germline V gives CDR1 SGHRS, CDR2 YFSETQ. V was shortened by 4 bases and J by 4 bases, with 9 bases between the two germline ends. The CDR3 sequence is 14 residues long. CDR3 region: CASSGGTYNSPLHF. Written as DNA, the CDR3 is TGCGCCAGCAGCGGAGGGACGTATAATTCACCCCTCCACTTT.

This chain connects TRBV10-3 to TRBJ1-2; D possibly corresponds to TRBD1 (6 bases). Germline V gives CDR1 ENHRY, CDR2 SYGVKD. V lost 6 bases and J 2 bases, leaving 10 bases between the germline ends. The CDR3 totals 13 residues. CDR3 nucleotides: TGTGCCATCAGCGAAGGACAGAACTATGGCTACACCTTC. It is translated as CAISEGQNYGYTF.

The genes are TRBV5-1 and TRBJ1-2; D not resolved. Trimming left V 9 bases short and J 8 bases short, with 17 bases between. This CDR3 contains 12 residues. CDR1 and CDR2 (germline): SGHRS, YFSETQ. CDR3 bases: TGCGCCACCCTACCCCGATGCCGCGGCTACACCTTC. It translates to CATLPRCRGYTF.

This chain connects TRBV28 to TRBJ2-5; D not certain. Trimming cost V 2 bases and J 1 base, with 8 bases left between them. This CDR3 spans 14 amino acids. Germline V lookup: CDR1 MDHEN, CDR2 SYDVKM. CDR3 nucleotides: TGTGCCAGCAGTTTAGGGTCTAGCCAAGAGACCCAGTACTTC. It translates to CASSLGSSQETQYF.

The chain couples TRBV28 to TRBJ2-5, with D tentatively TRBD1 (6 bases). This CDR3 comprises 12 residues. Germline CDR1 MDHEN, CDR2 SYDVKM. Trimming removed 7 bases at V and 5 bases at J, with 11 bases between. The CDR3 nucleotides are TGTGCCAGCACGTTACAGGGCGAGACCCAGTACTTC. It yields the protein CASTLQGETQYF.

V and J are TRBV5-6 and TRBJ1-4, with TRBD1 identical over 8 bases. Losses at the gene ends were 1 base for V and 2 bases for J; bases not matched to a gene: 7. Germline CDR1 and CDR2: SGHDT and YYEEEE. The CDR3 is made up of 17 amino acids. The CDR3 reads CASSLIQTGVTNEKLFF. The CDR3 DNA sequence: TGTGCCAGCAGCTTGATTCAGACAGGGGTGACTAATGAAAAACTGTTTTTT.

The rearrangement uses TRBV13 and TRBJ1-4, with 7 bases matching TRBD1. Per the germline V gene, CDR1 is PRHDT and CDR2 is FYEKMQ (reference sequence). Unmatched junction bases numbered 4, after V lost 5 bases and J lost 4 bases. This CDR3 spans 14 amino acids. CDR3 protein: CASSGGQYNEKLFF. DNA of the CDR3: TGTGCCAGCAGCGGGGGACAGTATAATGAAAAACTGTTTTTT.

The chain couples TRBV4-1 to TRBJ1-5; a weak D match, TRBD1 (5 bases). Germline assignment: CDR1 MGHRA and CDR2 YSYEKL. This CDR3 is 17 amino acids long. Deletions cut 2 bases from V and 0 bases from J, with 14 bases between. The CDR3 DNA is TGCGCCAGCAGCCAATTGGGGCTGGAATATAGCAATCAGCCCCAGCATTTT. Translation gives CASSQLGLEYSNQPQHF.

This clone has only one observation. This chain links TRBV29-1 with TRBJ2-7; weak D call: TRBD1 (6 bases). CDR1 and CDR2 (germline): SQVTM, ANQGSEA. V was shortened by 3 bases and J by 5 bases, with 17 bases between the two germline ends. The CDR3 loop spans 14 amino acids. The DNA of the CDR3 is TGCAGCGTTGAGCCCACCCAGGGGATCGACGAGCAGTACTTC. As protein: CSVEPTQGIDEQYF.

The chain links TRBV5-1 to TRBJ2-3; 9 bases agree with TRBD2. V lost 4 bases and J lost 0; bases outside the gene matches: 6. Germline V gene sequence: CDR1 SGHRS, CDR2 YFSETQ. The CDR3 runs 16 residues. The CDR3 protein is CASSPPLAGSTDTQYF. As DNA, the CDR3 is TGCGCCAGCAGCCCCCCTCTAGCGGGGAGCACAGATACGCAGTATTTT.

The chain has TRBV23-1 and TRBJ2-5; perhaps TRBD1 as D (5 bases). TRBV23-1 is sorted into the ORF group, with uncertain function. V dropped 3 bases and J dropped 3 bases, with 11 bases sitting between them. This CDR3 contains 14 residues. The CDR3 sequence is CASSHPTEEETQYF. Written as DNA, the CDR3 is TGCGCCAGCAGTCACCCGACAGAGGAAGAGACCCAGTACTTC.

The rearrangement uses TRBV6-5 and TRBJ1-2, with D possibly TRBD1 on 6 matching bases. This CDR3 contains 13 residues. V lost 4 bases and J lost 3, with 9 bases in between. Germline V gene lookup returns CDR1 MNHEY and CDR2 SVGAGI. In nucleotides, the CDR3 is TGTGCCAGCAGTTCAGGGGTAGACTATGGCTACACCTTC. It codes for CASSSGVDYGYTF.

This sequence joins TRBV28 and TRBJ2-7; 13 positions agree with TRBD2. The trim removed 6 bases at V and 2 bases at J, leaving 4 bases unmatched. The CDR3 extends over 15 amino acids. Germline CDR1 reads MDHEN; CDR2 reads SYDVKM. CDR3 protein: CASRMGLAGTYEQYF. CDR3 sequence (DNA): TGTGCCAGCAGGATGGGACTAGCGGGGACCTACGAGCAGTACTTC.

The CDR3 DNA reads TGTGCCATCAGTGAATGGGACAGGGGGTCTGGAAACACCATATATTTT. Protein sequence: CAISEWDRGSGNTIYF. The chain uses TRBV10-3 and TRBJ1-3; 11 nucleotides match TRBD1. The germline V gene encodes CDR1 ENHRY and CDR2 SYGVKD. The CDR3 loop spans 16 amino acids. The V gene end was trimmed by 3 bases and the J gene end by 1 base; junction bases not matched to a gene: 2.

This chain links TRBV4-1 with TRBJ1-2; tentatively, D is TRBD1 (5 bases). Trimming cost V 2 bases and J 8 bases, with 24 bases left between them. Germline CDR1 is MGHRA and CDR2 is YSYEKL. The CDR3 has 17 residues. The CDR3 DNA sequence: TGCGCCAGCAGCCAACGACAGACTGCGGGGTTCGCGGAGGGCTACACCTTC. This gives the protein CASSQRQTAGFAEGYTF.

The chain carries TRBV10-2 and TRBJ2-7; weak D call: TRBD2 (5 bases). Per germline, CDR1 WSHSY and CDR2 SAAADI. Trimming removed 8 bases from V and 2 bases from J, with 7 bases in between. The CDR3 covers 11 residues. The CDR3 nucleotides are TGCGCCAGCGCGAGGGCCTACGAGCAGTACTTC. Its protein product is CASARAYEQYF.

The V gene is TRBV30, the J gene TRBJ2-3, with 11 positions matching TRBD2. This CDR3 has 13 residues. Germline CDR1 is GTSNPN and CDR2 is SVGIG (reference sequence). V shed 7 bases and J 4 bases; nucleotides not matched to a gene: 4. In DNA, the CDR3 is TGTGCCTATAGCGGGGGGGCCGCAGATACGCAGTATTTT. Protein: CAYSGGAADTQYF. Full variable domain (outside the CDR3, taken from reference TRBV30 and TRBJ2-3): SQTIHQWPATLVQPVGSPLSLECTVEGTSNPNLYWYRQAAGRGLQLLFYSVGIGQISSEVPQNLSASRPQDRQFILSSKKLLLSDSGFYLCAYSGGAADTQYFGPGTRLTVL.